The clone carrying this TCR beta chain was seen once. Profiling relied on immunoSEQ multiplex PCR, and the TCRdb table lists in-frame clones only, not all of them. The repertoire holds about 2.3 million clones, with just over 90% as singletons. Researchers partitioned CD4+ cells into CD45RA+ naive and CD45RA-negative memory subsets. V dropped 6 bases and J dropped 6 bases, with 15 bases sitting between them. The CDR3 is 14 residues long. Germline values: CDR1 MNHNY, CDR2 SVGAGI (reference sequence). This sample stems from a study of shared clonotypes between healthy human individuals. Sequences were obtained from naive CD4+ T cells from PBMCs. The sample's subset: CD45RA+ positively selected. The V gene is TRBV6-6, the J gene TRBJ1-3, with D perhaps TRBD1 (6 bases). The sequence was obtained from a man between 18 and 35 years old in good health. Some clones in this sample may be carry-over from other donors' samples. In DNA, the CDR3 is TGTGCCAGCAGCCACCAGACAGGTGAAAACACCATATATTTT. Amino acid sequence: CASSHQTGENTIYF.